This TCR beta chain originates from a study of early T cells in non-severe SARS-CoV-2 infection. Study as a whole: Sequenced material consisted of bulk RNA (from unsorted whole blood), and chains were unpaired.

This clonotype was counted only a few times. Its antigen is still unknown. Study findings and constraints: Comparison of clonotypes with VDJdb favored anti-spike CD8 responses while missing private and CD4 specificities.

The CDR3 covers 12 residues. Germline V gives CDR1 DFQATT, CDR2 SNEGSKA (reference sequence). The TCR library protocol was used to attach unique molecular identifiers. These identifiers were attached to individual cDNA molecules. TCRdb analysed the 5' RACE reads with MiXCR anew, one entry per CDR3 protein. The repertoire holds 80,000 or so distinct CDR3 sequences, with roughly 6% as singletons. This receptor was taken from an adult who was a healthcare worker with PCR-confirmed SARS-CoV-2 infection or an uninfected control (not recorded which). This rearrangement joins TRBV20-1 to TRBJ2-1; tentatively, D is TRBD1 or TRBD2 (5 bases each). The material sequenced was whole blood. CDR3 in amino acids: CGARGGYNEQFF. Here the CDR3 DNA reads TGCGGGGCACGTGGGGGCTACAATGAGCAGTTCTTC.